This TCR beta chain was recorded in a study of blood T cell repertoires in COVID-19. Looking at the study overall: Acute-phase and convalescent COVID-19 samples originated in the United States, Italy and Spain. Nucleic acid was either cDNA or gDNA, and it came from T cells, B-cell-depleted T cells, or PBMCs.

Per the study methods: Amplification with reference gene primers provided the estimates of nucleated cell counts. Method: immunoSEQ multiplex PCR; TCRdb's copy keeps in-frame clones and lacks some. The DNA was the basis for D and trimming; V, J and clone size are from that table. The sample includes fewer than 250,000 clones, 75% to 85% of them seen just once. Germline V lookup: CDR1 MDHEN, CDR2 SYDVKM. The V and J ends lost 4 bases and 5 bases, in that order; junction bases with no gene match: 10. This CDR3 comprises 15 residues. Specimen: peripheral blood. This TCR was sampled from a human donor in a cohort sampled during active COVID-19. This rearrangement joins TRBV28 to TRBJ2-7; the match to TRBD2 covers 8 bases. This CDR3 reads CASSSPGGVRDEQYF. The CDR3 nucleotides are TGTGCCAGCAGTTCCCCGGGGGGGGTGAGGGACGAGCAGTACTTC. The whole variable domain, remainder taken from reference TRBV28 and TRBJ2-7, is DVKVTQSSRYLVKRTGEKVFLECVQDMDHENMFWYRQDPGLGLRLIYFSYDVKMKEKGDIPEGYSVSREKKERFSLILESASTNQTSMYLCASSSPGGVRDEQYFGPGTRLTVT.